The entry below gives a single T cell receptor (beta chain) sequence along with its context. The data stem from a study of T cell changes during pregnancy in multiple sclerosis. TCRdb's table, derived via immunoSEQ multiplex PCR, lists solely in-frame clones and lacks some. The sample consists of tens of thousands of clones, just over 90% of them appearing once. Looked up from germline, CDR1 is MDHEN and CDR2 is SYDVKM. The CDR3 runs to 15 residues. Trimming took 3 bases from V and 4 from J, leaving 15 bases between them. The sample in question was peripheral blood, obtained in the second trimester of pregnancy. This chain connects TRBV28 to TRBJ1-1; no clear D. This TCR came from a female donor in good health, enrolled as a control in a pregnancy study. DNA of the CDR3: TGTGCCAGCAGTTTCCCCCCGGGAGAGGGCACTGAAGCTTTCTTT. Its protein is CASSFPPGEGTEAFF. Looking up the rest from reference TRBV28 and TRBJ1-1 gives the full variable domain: DVKVTQSSRYLVKRTGEKVFLECVQDMDHENMFWYRQDPGLGLRLIYFSYDVKMKEKGDIPEGYSVSREKKERFSLILESASTNQTSMYLCASSFPPGEGTEAFFGQGTRLTVV.